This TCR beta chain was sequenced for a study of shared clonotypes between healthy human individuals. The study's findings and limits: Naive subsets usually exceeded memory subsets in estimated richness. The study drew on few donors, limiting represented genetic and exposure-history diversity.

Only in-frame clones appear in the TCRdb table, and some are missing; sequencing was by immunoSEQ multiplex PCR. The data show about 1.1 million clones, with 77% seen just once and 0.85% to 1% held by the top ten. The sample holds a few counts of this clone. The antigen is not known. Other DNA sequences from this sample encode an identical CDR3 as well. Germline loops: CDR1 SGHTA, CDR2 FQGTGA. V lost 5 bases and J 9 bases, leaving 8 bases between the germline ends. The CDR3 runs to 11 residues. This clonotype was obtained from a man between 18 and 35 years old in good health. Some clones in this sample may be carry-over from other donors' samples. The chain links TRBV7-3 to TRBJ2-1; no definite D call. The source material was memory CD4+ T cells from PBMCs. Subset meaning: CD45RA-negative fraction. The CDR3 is CASSLGSEQFF. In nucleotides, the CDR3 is TGTGCCAGCAGCCTCGGGTCTGAGCAGTTCTTC.